This TCR beta chain was captured by sequencing in a study of PD-1 blockade in classical Hodgkin lymphoma. Study-wide findings and caveats: It was CD4+ TCR diversity, not CD8+, that rose significantly by C4D1.

Germline CDR1 and CDR2: LNHDA and SQIVND (reference sequence). The CDR3 contains 16 residues. Trimming shortened V by 8 bases and J by 0 bases, and 19 bases separated the two germline ends. Data came from immunoSEQ multiplex PCR; TCRdb stores just in-frame clones and leaves some out. The table lists about 12,000 clones, about 94% of them singletons. Relapse after autologous stem cell transplantation occurred in every patient, and brentuximab vedotin exposure varied. This clone occurred a few times. Its target is unknown. The V and J genes are TRBV19 and TRBJ1-1; no reliable D call. Specimen: peripheral blood mononuclear cells (PBMCs), collected at baseline. The receptor comes from a human donor with classical Hodgkin lymphoma. The CDR3 DNA reads as TGTGCCAGTCGGCCCCTCGACAAAAGTTTGAACACTGAAGCTTTCTTT. Translation gives CASRPLDKSLNTEAFF.